This T cell receptor (beta chain) emerged from a study of T cells expressing NK-cell markers. Whole-study context: Seropositivity for HCMV was found in seven of the eight sequenced donors, with one seronegative.

About this clonotype: The target antigen is unknown.

As the method of synthesis, 5'RACE template switching with UMIs yielded TCR beta cDNA. TCRdb reanalyzed the 5' RACE reads, giving one entry per CDR3 protein sequence and no DNA. In all, the sample yields some 140,000 distinct CDR3 sequences. Per the germline V gene, CDR1 is SGHKS and CDR2 is YYEKEE (reference sequence). The CDR3 has 15 residues. Findings of the study overall: It is unclear if expanded NKG2C-expressing clones target HCMV antigens. The same clonotypes also predominated in the CD3+CD56-NKG2C+ fraction of a handful of donors.

This TCR was sampled from a woman in her 50s in good health. The J gene is TRBJ2-5, the V gene TRBV5-5; TCRdb lists TRBD1, though no DNA is available to test this call. What was sequenced was blood T cells: a sorted CD56 or NKG2C T cell subset, CD4+ or CD8+ T cells, or bulk PBMC T cells (not recorded which). CDR3 in amino acids: CASSRTTGGGETQYF. Variable domain in full (rest from reference TRBV5-5 and TRBJ2-5): DAGVTQSPTHLIKTRGQQVTLRCSPISGHKSVSWYQQVLGQGPQFIFQYYEKEERGRGNFPDRFSARQFPNYSSELNVNALLLGDSALYLCASSRTTGGGETQYFGPGTRLLVL.